This entry features one T cell receptor (beta chain) sequence. Its antigen is unidentified. Clones were read by immunoSEQ multiplex PCR, and TCRdb kept only the in-frame ones, dropping some. The table lists 89,000 or so clones, about 89% of them singletons. Patients with a history of autoimmune disease or on systemic immunosuppression were excluded. The timepoints at which blood was sampled were baseline, cycle 4 day 1, and cycle 7 day 1. This entry belongs to a study of OX40 agonist ivuxolimab in advanced cancers. Whole-study results and caveats: CD4+ and CD8+ T cells in blood underwent clonal expansion by week 6 at 0.1 to 3.0 mg/kg.

This CDR3 is built from 14 residues. V gave up 1 base and J gave up 10 bases, with 11 bases separating them. Germline V lookup: CDR1 LGHNA, CDR2 YSLEER. The rearrangement links TRBV4-3 to TRBJ1-6, with D unclear. This sequence originates from an adult with an advanced solid tumor such as melanoma, head and neck, liver or kidney cancer. The source material was CD4+ or CD8+ T cells sorted from blood, sampled in a trial of the OX40 agonist ivuxolimab. The CDR3 loop reads CASSQGYNSSPLHF. In DNA, the CDR3 is TGCGCCAGCAGCCAAGGCTACAATAGCTCACCCCTCCACTTT.